This T cell receptor beta chain stems from a study of cytotoxic CD8 clonotypes in ibrutinib-treated CLL. Overall study: The patients, under twelve relapsed/refractory and 15 treatment-naive, included 17 who were IGHV unmutated. After a median of 68 months, some 14 patients stayed remitted and around 12 progressed; responses had been partial in some 24 and complete in 2. There were, on average, approximately 260,000 productive templates and around 94,000 productive rearrangements per sample.

V was clipped by 0 bases and J by 5 bases, with 11 bases between them. The CDR3 is 15 amino acids. CDR1 is KGHSY, CDR2 FQNENV, per germline. Study-wide points: Public clonotypes, rarely seen, contracted or held steady on treatment.

With regard to this clone: The antigen is unknown.

Profiled with immunoSEQ multiplex PCR; TCRdb holds only in-frame clones, not every one. The repertoire holds 150,000 to 200,000 clones, with about 80% as singletons. The rearrangement joins TRBV16 to TRBJ1-5, with a tentative D call TRBD1 (5 bases). This clonotype originated in a human donor with chronic lymphocytic leukemia. Here the sequenced sample was PBMCs, taken after 12 months of ibrutinib treatment. CDR3 nucleotide sequence: TGTGCCAGCAGCCAATCGGGTAGGGGTGATCAGCCCCAGCATTTT. Its translation is CASSQSGRGDQPQHF.